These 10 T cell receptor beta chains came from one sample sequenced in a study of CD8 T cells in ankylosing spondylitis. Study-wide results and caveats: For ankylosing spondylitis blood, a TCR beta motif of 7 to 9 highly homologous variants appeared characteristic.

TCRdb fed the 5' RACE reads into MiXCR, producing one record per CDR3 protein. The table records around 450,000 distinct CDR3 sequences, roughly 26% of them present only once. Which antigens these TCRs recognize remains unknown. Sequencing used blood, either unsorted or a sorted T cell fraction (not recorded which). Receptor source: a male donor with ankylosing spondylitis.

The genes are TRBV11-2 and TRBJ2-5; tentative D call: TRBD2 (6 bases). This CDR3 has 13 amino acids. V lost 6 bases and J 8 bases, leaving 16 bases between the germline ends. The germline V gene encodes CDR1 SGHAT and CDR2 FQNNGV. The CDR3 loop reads CASSRGAGGTQYF. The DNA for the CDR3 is TGTGCCAGCAGTCGTGGGGCCGGGGGAACCCAGTACTTC.

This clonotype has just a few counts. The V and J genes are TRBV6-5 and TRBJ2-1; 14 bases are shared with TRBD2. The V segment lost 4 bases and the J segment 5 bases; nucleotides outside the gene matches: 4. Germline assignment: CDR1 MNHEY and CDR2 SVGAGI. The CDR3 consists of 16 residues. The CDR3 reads CASSSGLAGVNNEQFF. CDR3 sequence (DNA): TGTGCCAGCAGTTCGGGACTAGCGGGAGTGAACAATGAGCAGTTCTTC.

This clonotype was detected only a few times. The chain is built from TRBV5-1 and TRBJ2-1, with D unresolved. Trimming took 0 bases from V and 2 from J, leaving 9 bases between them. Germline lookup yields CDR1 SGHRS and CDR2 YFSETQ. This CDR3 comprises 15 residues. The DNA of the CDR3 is TGCGCCAGCAGCTTGGGACACTTGACCTACAATGAGCAGTTCTTC. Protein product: CASSLGHLTYNEQFF. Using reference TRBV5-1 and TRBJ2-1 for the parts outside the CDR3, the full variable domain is KAGVTQTPRYLIKTRGQQVTLSCSPISGHRSVSWYQQTPGQGLQFLFEYFSETQRNKGNFPGRFSGRQFSNSRSEMNVSTLELGDSALYLCASSLGHLTYNEQFFGPGTRLTVL.

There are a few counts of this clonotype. The CDR3 reads CASSQPGTSEYNEQFF. CDR3 nucleotides: TGTGCCAGCAGCCAACCCGGGACTAGCGAGTACAATGAGCAGTTCTTC. The gene calls are TRBV3-1 and TRBJ2-1; the match to TRBD2 covers 10 bases. This CDR3 has 16 residues. CDR1 LGHDT and CDR2 YNNKEL come from the germline V gene (reference sequence). Trimming took 2 bases from V and 4 from J; bases not matched to a gene: 5.

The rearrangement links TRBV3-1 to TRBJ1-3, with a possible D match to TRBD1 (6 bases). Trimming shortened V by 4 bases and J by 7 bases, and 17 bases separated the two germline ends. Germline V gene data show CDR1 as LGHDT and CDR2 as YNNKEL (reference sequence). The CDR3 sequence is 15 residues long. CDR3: CASSPSGGRRNTIYF. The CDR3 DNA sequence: TGTGCCAGCAGCCCTTCTGGGGGGCGAAGGAACACCATATATTTT.

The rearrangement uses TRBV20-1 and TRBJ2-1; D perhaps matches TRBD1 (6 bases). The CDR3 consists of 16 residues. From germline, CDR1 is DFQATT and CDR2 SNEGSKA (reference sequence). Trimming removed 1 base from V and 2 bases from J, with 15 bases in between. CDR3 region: CSARAPGRGPYNEQFF. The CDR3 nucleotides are TGCAGTGCTAGAGCTCCCGGCAGGGGACCCTACAATGAGCAGTTCTTC.

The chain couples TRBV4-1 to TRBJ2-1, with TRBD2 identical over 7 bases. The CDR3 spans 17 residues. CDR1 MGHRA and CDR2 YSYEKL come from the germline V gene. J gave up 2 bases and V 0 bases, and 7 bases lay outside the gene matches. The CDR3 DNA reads TGCGCCAGCAGCCAAGAGCCGGCGGGAGTCGCCTACAATGAGCAGTTCTTC. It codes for CASSQEPAGVAYNEQFF.

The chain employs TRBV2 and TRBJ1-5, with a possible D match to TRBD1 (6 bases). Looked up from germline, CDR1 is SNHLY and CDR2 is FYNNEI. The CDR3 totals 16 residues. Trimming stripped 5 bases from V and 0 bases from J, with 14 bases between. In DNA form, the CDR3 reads TGTGCCAGCAGTCGCGGGGACAACCTTAGCAATCAGCCCCAGCATTTT. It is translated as CASSRGDNLSNQPQHF.

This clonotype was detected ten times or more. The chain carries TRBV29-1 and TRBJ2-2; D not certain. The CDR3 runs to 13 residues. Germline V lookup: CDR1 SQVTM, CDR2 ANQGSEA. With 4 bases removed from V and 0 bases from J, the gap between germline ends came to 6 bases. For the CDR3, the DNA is TGCAGCGTTGGCCACACGAACACCGGGGAGCTGTTTTTT. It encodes CSVGHTNTGELFF.

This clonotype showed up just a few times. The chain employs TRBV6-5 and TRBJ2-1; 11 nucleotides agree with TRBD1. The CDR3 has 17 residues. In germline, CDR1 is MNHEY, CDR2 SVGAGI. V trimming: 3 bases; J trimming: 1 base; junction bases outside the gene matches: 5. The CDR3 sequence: CASSYSGTGGSYNEQFF. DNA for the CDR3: TGTGCCAGCAGTTATTCCGGGACAGGGGGGTCCTACAATGAGCAGTTCTTC.